Presented here are 27 T cell receptor beta chains from one specimen sequenced in a study of radiotherapy plus CTLA-4 blockade in lung cancer. Some clones are missing from TCRdb's copy, which holds only in-frame ones; the method was immunoSEQ multiplex PCR. The data show about 49,000 clones, roughly 90% seen once. Sequencing was performed on peripheral blood, taken from a patient treated with radiotherapy plus ipilimumab. These receptors were collected from a human donor with non-small cell lung cancer whose response to radiotherapy plus ipilimumab could not be evaluated.

The chain links TRBV28 to TRBJ1-2; D call uncertain. Germline values: CDR1 MDHEN, CDR2 SYDVKM. Trimming pared 8 bases from V and 7 bases from J, leaving 14 bases between. The CDR3 contains 12 residues. The CDR3 nucleotides read TGTGCCAGCGAGGTCCCCCGGGTTGGCTACACCTTC. As protein: CASEVPRVGYTF.

The CDR3 loop reads CASSRRGTGELRVLNEQFF. The CDR3 coding sequence is TGCGCCAGCAGCCGCCGCGGGACAGGGGAGTTAAGGGTCCTCAATGAGCAGTTCTTC. This chain connects TRBV4-3 to TRBJ2-1; 10 bases are a match to TRBD1. The CDR3 spans 19 residues. Germline V gives CDR1 LGHNA, CDR2 YSLEER. V trimming: 4 bases; J trimming: 6 bases; junction bases outside the gene matches: 18.

The rearrangement links TRBV7-9 to TRBJ2-2; TRBD2 matches 7 bases. Unmatched junction bases numbered 3, after V lost 1 base and J lost 4 bases. The CDR3 is 15 residues long. Germline V lookup: CDR1 SEHNR, CDR2 FQNEAQ (reference sequence). CDR3 DNA sequence: TGTGCCAGCAGCTTAGTAGGCGGGAGCACCGGGGAGCTGTTTTTT. Amino acids: CASSLVGGSTGELFF.

DNA for the CDR3: TGTGCCAGCAGCGGACAATTGAACACTGAAGCTTTCTTT. Encoded protein: CASSGQLNTEAFF. The V call is TRBV6-5, the J call TRBJ1-1, with a tentative D call TRBD1 (5 bases). Per the germline V gene, CDR1 is MNHEY and CDR2 is SVGAGI. This CDR3 has 13 amino acids. Trimming left V 6 bases short and J 0 bases short, with 8 bases between.

A single count supports this clone. The V call is TRBV2, the J call TRBJ1-5; 8 nucleotides match TRBD1. The CDR3 length is 13 residues. The germline CDR1 and CDR2 sequences are SNHLY and FYNNEI. V shed 7 bases, J shed 5 bases, and the junction held 4 bases outside the gene matches. CDR3 nucleotide sequence: TGTGCCAGCAAACAGGGGGTAGATCAGCCCCAGCATTTT. This sequence encodes CASKQGVDQPQHF.

This chain joins TRBV6-1 and TRBJ1-2, with 7 positions matching TRBD1. This CDR3 comprises 14 residues. The ends lost 4 bases at V and 3 bases at J; junction bases unmatched: 5. Germline V gene data show CDR1 as MNHNS and CDR2 as SASEGT. The CDR3 is CASSAGDRYYGYTF. CDR3 nucleotide sequence: TGTGCCAGCAGTGCCGGGGACAGATACTATGGCTACACCTTC.

The chain links TRBV9 to TRBJ1-2, with 8 bases lining up with TRBD1. The CDR3 runs to 14 residues. Germline loops: CDR1 SGDLS, CDR2 YYNGEE. The V and J ends lost 3 bases and 3 bases, in that order; junction bases with no gene match: 4. The CDR3 region is CASSGGQGDYGYTF. CDR3 coding DNA: TGTGCCAGCAGCGGAGGACAGGGCGACTATGGCTACACCTTC. Full variable domain (remainder filled in from reference TRBV9 and TRBJ1-2): DSGVTQTPKHLITATGQRVTLRCSPRSGDLSVYWYQQSLDQGLQFLIQYYNGEERAKGNILERFSAQQFPDLHSELNLSSLELGDSALYFCASSGGQGDYGYTFGSGTRLTVV.

This rearrangement joins TRBV29-1 to TRBJ2-3; 8 bases match TRBD1. Unmatched junction bases numbered 3, after V lost 4 bases and J lost 0 bases. The CDR3 extends over 14 amino acids. CDR1 and CDR2 from the germline V gene are SQVTM and ANQGSEA. The CDR3 DNA reads as TGCAGCGTTGGGGGGACAGGCAGCACAGATACGCAGTATTTT. Its protein is CSVGGTGSTDTQYF.

The genes are TRBV6-5 and TRBJ1-2; D perhaps matches TRBD1 (6 bases). Trimming took 0 bases from V and 8 from J, leaving 19 bases between them. CDR1 MNHEY and CDR2 SVGAGI come from the germline V gene. The CDR3 runs to 16 residues. The CDR3 here is CASSYSPAGGERGYTF. CDR3 DNA sequence: TGTGCCAGCAGTTACTCCCCGGCGGGGGGCGAAAGGGGCTACACCTTC.

In its sample, this clone was seen once. The CDR3 nucleotides are TGCGCCAGCAGCCCGGGACAGTTCCGCACAGATACGCAGTATTTT. Translating it yields CASSPGQFRTDTQYF. This sequence joins TRBV4-3 and TRBJ2-3; 7 bases line up with TRBD1. Germline trimming cut 4 bases from V and 1 base from J; bases unmatched to any gene: 5. Germline CDR1 is LGHNA and CDR2 is YSLEER. The CDR3 runs 15 residues.

This clone occurred once. The chain employs TRBV18 and TRBJ1-1; D possibly corresponds to TRBD1 (5 bases). V gave up 0 bases and J gave up 0 bases, with 11 bases separating them. The CDR3 sequence is 16 residues long. Germline CDR1 and CDR2: KGHSH and LQKENI. The chain's CDR3 is CASSPPNPGMNTEAFF. The CDR3, as DNA: TGTGCCAGCTCACCACCGAATCCAGGGATGAACACTGAAGCTTTCTTT. The whole variable domain, filled in from reference TRBV18 and TRBJ1-1, reads NAGVMQNPRHLVRRRGQEARLRCSPMKGHSHVYWYRQLPEEGLKFMVYLQKENIIDESGMPKERFSAEFPKEGPSILRIQQVVRGDSAAYFCASSPPNPGMNTEAFFGQGTRLTVV.

The chain recombines TRBV7-9 with TRBJ1-4, with D unclear. The CDR3 extends over 15 amino acids. CDR1 and CDR2 (germline): SEHNR, FQNEAQ (reference sequence). Trimming cost V 5 bases and J 5 bases, with 15 bases left between them. The CDR3 DNA follows: TGTGCCAGCAGCCCCGAGTCAGAGGGCAATGAAAAACTGTTTTTT. It specifies CASSPESEGNEKLFF.

The DNA of the CDR3 is TGTGCCAGCAGCTATGGGACAGGCCCTTCTCAAAAACTGTTTTTT. Translating it yields CASSYGTGPSQKLFF. The chain links TRBV7-9 to TRBJ1-4; TRBD1 matches at 8 bases. This CDR3 is built from 15 residues. Germline V CDR1 and CDR2: SEHNR, FQNEAQ (reference sequence). V shed 4 bases and J 9 bases; nucleotides not matched to a gene: 10.

The chain joins TRBV19 to TRBJ1-1; a weak D match, TRBD1 (6 bases). Germline V lookup: CDR1 LNHDA, CDR2 SQIVND (reference sequence). Between the trimmed V and J ends, which lost 11 bases and 5 bases, there was a span of 15 bases. The CDR3 has 12 residues. The CDR3 protein is CAPQGKGTEAFF. CDR3 DNA: TGTGCCCCCCAGGGGAAGGGAACTGAAGCTTTCTTT.

The chain is built from TRBV7-6 and TRBJ1-3; 7 nucleotides agree with TRBD1. The V and J ends lost 4 bases and 1 base, in that order; junction bases with no gene match: 10. The V gene's germline CDR1 is SGHVS and CDR2 FNYEAQ. The CDR3 totals 17 residues. The CDR3 loop reads CASSSRPGQPSGNTIYF. DNA for the CDR3: TGTGCCAGCAGCTCCCGTCCGGGACAGCCTTCTGGAAACACCATATATTTT.

The CDR3 reads CASSWGQGYNEQFF. In nucleotides, the CDR3 is TGTGCCAGCAGTTGGGGACAGGGCTACAATGAGCAGTTCTTC. This chain connects TRBV28 to TRBJ2-1, with 9 bases fitting TRBD1. With 4 bases clipped from V and 3 bases from J, the junction kept 1 base outside the gene matches. CDR1 MDHEN and CDR2 SYDVKM come from the germline V gene. The CDR3 covers 14 residues.

This chain joins TRBV19 and TRBJ2-1, with 8 bases fitting TRBD1. J lost 7 bases, V lost 10 bases, and 9 bases had no gene match. This CDR3 is built from 13 residues. CDR1 is LNHDA, CDR2 SQIVND, per germline (reference sequence). This chain's CDR3 is CATRDRPRNEQFF. The CDR3 coding sequence is TGTGCCACACGGGACAGGCCAAGGAATGAGCAGTTCTTC.

V and J are TRBV28 and TRBJ1-5, with TRBD1 as a possible D gene (5 bases). Trimming stripped 3 bases from V and 6 bases from J, with 12 bases between. Germline loops: CDR1 MDHEN, CDR2 SYDVKM. This CDR3 has 14 residues. This chain's CDR3 is CASSLRKQGQPQHF. The CDR3 nucleotides read TGTGCCAGCAGTTTGAGGAAGCAGGGTCAGCCCCAGCATTTT.

In its sample, this clone was seen a few times. The CDR3 sequence is CATSRDFGEAYEQYF. CDR3 coding DNA: TGTGCCACCAGCAGAGATTTCGGGGAAGCCTACGAGCAGTACTTC. V usage is TRBV15 and J usage is TRBJ2-7; a possible D gene is TRBD2 (5 bases). Trimming removed 0 bases from V and 2 bases from J, with 11 bases in between. This CDR3 has 15 residues. Germline V gene lookup returns CDR1 LNHNV and CDR2 YYDKDF (reference sequence).

This chain joins TRBV5-4 and TRBJ2-2; 12 positions agree with TRBD2. With 4 bases clipped from V and 4 bases from J, the junction kept 5 bases outside the gene matches. The CDR3 is made up of 16 amino acids. Germline assignment: CDR1 SGHNT and CDR2 YYREEE (reference sequence). The CDR3 is CASSLGLAGSTGELFF. The CDR3 DNA sequence: TGTGCCAGCAGCCTAGGACTAGCGGGATCCACCGGGGAGCTGTTTTTT.

The V and J genes are TRBV7-6 and TRBJ1-1, with TRBD1 matching over 7 bases. Germline values: CDR1 SGHVS, CDR2 FNYEAQ. V shed 5 bases and J 1 base; nucleotides not matched to a gene: 7. The CDR3 loop spans 15 amino acids. CDR3 loop: CASSPWDSQNTEAFF. CDR3 DNA sequence: TGTGCCAGCAGCCCCTGGGACAGTCAGAACACTGAAGCTTTCTTT.

The V gene is TRBV6-5, the J gene TRBJ1-2; 8 bases are shared with TRBD1. V gave up 7 bases and J gave up 8 bases; unmatched junction bases: 6. The germline CDR1 and CDR2 sequences are MNHEY and SVGAGI. CDR3 length: 12 residues. The CDR3 loop is CASTQGAGGYTF. In nucleotides, the CDR3 is TGTGCCAGCACCCAGGGGGCCGGCGGCTACACCTTC.

The CDR3 coding sequence is TGTGCCAGCAGCGGGACAGGGGCAAACCAAGAGACCCAGTACTTC. Protein: CASSGTGANQETQYF. V is TRBV7-2 and J is TRBJ2-5; TRBD1 aligns across 10 bases. This CDR3 region has 15 residues. CDR1 SGHTA and CDR2 FQGNSA come from the germline V gene. With V trimmed by 5 bases and J by 0 bases, 3 bases remained unmatched.

This clone was recorded once. The chain combines TRBV11-3 with TRBJ2-5; 15 bases are shared with TRBD2. The CDR3 consists of 18 residues. Germline loops: CDR1 SGHNT, CDR2 YENEEA. V was clipped by 0 bases and J by 2 bases; unmatched bases: 4. The chain's CDR3 is CASSLEGTSGGIQETQYF. The CDR3 nucleotides read TGTGCCAGCAGCTTAGAAGGGACTAGCGGGGGGATACAAGAGACCCAGTACTTC.

This clone was observed a handful of times. The CDR3 nucleotides read TGTGCCAGCAGCGACGGGACTAGTAGTTGGGAGCTGTTTTTT. Encoded protein: CASSDGTSSWELFF. The V and J genes are TRBV5-5 and TRBJ2-2; 8 nucleotides match TRBD2. Germline CDR1 is SGHKS and CDR2 is YYEKEE (reference sequence). The CDR3 runs 14 residues. V dropped 4 bases and J dropped 9; count of bases not matched to a gene: 8.

The genes are TRBV29-1 and TRBJ1-1; D not certain. This CDR3 has 12 residues. Trimming removed 4 bases at V and 0 bases at J, with 6 bases between. The germline CDR1 and CDR2 sequences are SQVTM and ANQGSEA. CDR3 region: CSVGQMNTEAFF. The DNA for the CDR3 is TGCAGCGTTGGGCAAATGAACACTGAAGCTTTCTTT.

The chain is built from TRBV27 and TRBJ2-7, with 11 bases lining up with TRBD1. Germline V gene data show CDR1 as MNHEY and CDR2 as SMNVEV (reference sequence). The CDR3 is made up of 19 amino acids. After removal of 3 bases from V and 2 bases from J, the junction contained 15 bases not matched to a gene. The CDR3 is CASSFLPGTGGTFPYEQYF. The CDR3 DNA sequence: TGTGCCAGCAGTTTCCTCCCCGGGACAGGGGGTACATTTCCCTACGAGCAGTACTTC.